This T cell receptor (beta chain) was sequenced for a study of cytomegalovirus exposure and HLA in healthy donors. At the level of the study: Of around 400 genotyped donors, about 80% grouped in the Caucasian-associated ancestry cluster. General study findings and limits: The authors assumed roughly uniform sequencing depth across donors for presence/absence analyses.

Primers for the PCR totalled 60 Vbeta and 13 Jbeta. Sequenced by immunoSEQ multiplex PCR; TCRdb stores in-frame clones only, minus some. In the table there are some 40,000 clones, about two thirds of which are singletons. As concerns this clone: Antigen specificity is unknown.

Germline lookup yields CDR1 KGHSH and CDR2 LQKENI. Trimming stripped 6 bases from V and 1 base from J, with 9 bases between. The CDR3 loop spans 13 amino acids. Sequencing was carried out using PBMCs. The chain couples TRBV18 to TRBJ1-1; no firm D call. The receptor's source is a man aged 60 to 69 in good health and CMV-seropositive. CDR3 coding DNA: TGTGCCAGCTCGGGAGGGTGGAACACTGAAGCTTTCTTT. Protein: CASSGGWNTEAFF.